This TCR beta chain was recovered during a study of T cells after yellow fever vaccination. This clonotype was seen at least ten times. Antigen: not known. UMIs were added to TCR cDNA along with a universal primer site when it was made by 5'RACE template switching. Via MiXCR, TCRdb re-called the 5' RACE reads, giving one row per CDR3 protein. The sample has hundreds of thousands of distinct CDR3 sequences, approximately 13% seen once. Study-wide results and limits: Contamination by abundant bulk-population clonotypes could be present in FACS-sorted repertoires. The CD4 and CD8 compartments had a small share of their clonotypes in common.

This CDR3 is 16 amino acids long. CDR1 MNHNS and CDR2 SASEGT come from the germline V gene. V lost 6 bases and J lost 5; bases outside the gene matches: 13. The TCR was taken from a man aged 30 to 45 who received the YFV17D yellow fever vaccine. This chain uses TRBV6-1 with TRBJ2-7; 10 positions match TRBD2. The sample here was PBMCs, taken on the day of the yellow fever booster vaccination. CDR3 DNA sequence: TGTGCCAGCAGCGTTTTTCCCACTAGCGGGAAGAACGAGCAGTACTTC. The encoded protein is CASSVFPTSGKNEQYF.